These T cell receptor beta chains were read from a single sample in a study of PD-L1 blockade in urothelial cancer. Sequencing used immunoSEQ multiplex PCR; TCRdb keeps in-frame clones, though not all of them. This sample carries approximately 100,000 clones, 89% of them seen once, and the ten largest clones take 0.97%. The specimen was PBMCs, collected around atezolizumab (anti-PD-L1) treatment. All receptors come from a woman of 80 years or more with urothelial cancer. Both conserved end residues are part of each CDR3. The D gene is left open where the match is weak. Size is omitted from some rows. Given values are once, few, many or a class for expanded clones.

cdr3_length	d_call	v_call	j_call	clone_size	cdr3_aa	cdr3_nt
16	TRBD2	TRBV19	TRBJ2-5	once	CASSHPRTSGQETQYF	TGTGCCAGTAGTCATCCAAGGACTAGCGGCCAAGAGACCCAGTACTTC
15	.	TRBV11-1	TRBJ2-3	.	CASSLLGQGTDTQYF	TGTGCCAGCAGCTTACTAGGTCAAGGCACAGATACGCAGTATTTT
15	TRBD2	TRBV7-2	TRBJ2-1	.	CASSLTSGRLGEQFF	TGTGCCAGCAGCCTGACTAGCGGTCGGCTAGGGGAGCAGTTCTTC
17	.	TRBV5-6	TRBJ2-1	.	CASSPGRLRGIYNEQFF	TGTGCCAGCAGCCCCGGCCGACTACGCGGAATTTACAATGAGCAGTTCTTC
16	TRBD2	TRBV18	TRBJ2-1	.	CASSPPRLAGGGEQFF	TGTGCCAGCTCACCGCCCCGGCTAGCGGGAGGCGGTGAGCAGTTCTTC
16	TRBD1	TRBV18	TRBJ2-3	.	CASRKGTGASTDTQYF	TGTGCCAGCCGGAAGGGGACAGGGGCTAGCACAGATACGCAGTATTTT
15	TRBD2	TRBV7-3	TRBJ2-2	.	CASSSGLAGTGELFF	TGTGCCAGCAGCTCGGGACTAGCGGGCACCGGGGAGCTGTTTTTT
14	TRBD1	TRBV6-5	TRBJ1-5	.	CASSPTGSGQPQHF	TGTGCCAGCAGTCCGACAGGGTCAGGTCAGCCCCAGCATTTT
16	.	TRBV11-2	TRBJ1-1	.	CASSLRVHVTGTEAFF	TGTGCCAGCAGCTTAAGAGTCCACGTTACGGGGACTGAAGCTTTCTTT
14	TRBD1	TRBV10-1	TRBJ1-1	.	CASSGNRGVTEAFF	TGCGCCAGCAGTGGGAACAGGGGAGTCACTGAAGCTTTCTTT
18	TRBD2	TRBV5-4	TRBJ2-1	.	CASSVGGLAGSSYNEQFF	TGTGCCAGCAGCGTGGGGGGACTAGCGGGGAGCTCCTACAATGAGCAGTTCTTC
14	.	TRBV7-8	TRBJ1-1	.	CASSLGAVGTEAFF	TGTGCCAGCAGCTTAGGGGCAGTTGGGACTGAAGCTTTCTTT
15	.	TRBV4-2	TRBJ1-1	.	CASSPRAGGNTEAFF	TGTGCCAGCAGCCCCAGGGCGGGGGGGAACACTGAAGCTTTCTTT
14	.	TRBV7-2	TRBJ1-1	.	CASSFTTGITEAFF	TGTGCCAGCAGCTTTACAACAGGGATCACTGAAGCTTTCTTT
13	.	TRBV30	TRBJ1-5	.	CAWSVQQNQPQHF	TGTGCCTGGAGTGTACAGCAAAATCAGCCCCAGCATTTT